The source of this TCR beta chain is a study of post-analysis software for immune sequencing data (dated by TCRdb to about 2015). Notes on the research overall: Disease courses on record covered relapsing-remitting, secondary progressive and progressive-relapsing multiple sclerosis, though some patients had no subtype annotation. A subset of samples was prepared in parallel using single-end sample barcoding, then pooled and co-amplified after Illumina adapter ligation. The patient repertoires were set against about 12 previously published healthy control repertoires from donors whose ages ranged from roughly 6 to 26 years.

The CDR3 measures 13 amino acids from cysteine to phenylalanine. CDR3 DNA is the only sequence kept; it has 39 bases, read in frame from the first base. Based on the germline V gene, the CDR1 and CDR2 sequences are SGHAT and FQNNGV. Library preparation was by PCR. Sequencing was performed on an Illumina HiSeq 2500. Unique molecular identifiers were incorporated into TCR beta cDNA libraries to reduce PCR and sequencing biases. Roughly 500,000 cDNA molecules were obtained for every 1 to 10 million input T cells, so each molecule roughly corresponded to one T cell. The patient libraries were prepared and sequenced using the same protocol as the earlier healthy control dataset. Samples belonging to the same batch were prepared together, multiplexed and sequenced on a shared HiSeq lane. Processing in the source paper ran as follows. MIGEC handled the raw barcoded reads, throwing out single-read molecular identifier groups before consensus assembly and CDR3 extraction. VDJtools was used for post-analysis of the clonotype tables, and diversity was normalized by down-sampling every dataset to the size of the smallest sample. To correct batch-related cross-sample contamination, repertoire overlap clustering matched CDR3 amino acid sequences but not nucleotide sequences. TCRdb itself trimmed the public reads at Q25 with fastp, ran MiXCR and retained productive beta chains. CDR3 protein sequences are deduplicated, and each keeps its most common genes and DNA. The V and J calls and clone size come from TCRdb's table, not from the authors' own analysis. Present in this sample are 150,000 to 200,000 distinct CDR3 sequences, around 28% of which were seen just once. The top ten hold over 1.2% of the sample.

General conclusions and limits of the study: Multiple sclerosis patients had significantly lower normalized Chao1 diversity than controls, a result that suggests substantial peripheral T-cell clonal expansion. The control group was slightly older than the multiple sclerosis patient group. Patients showed significantly higher frequencies than controls for a handful of TRBV segments, among them TRBV5-6, TRBV5-1 and TRBV20-1. Strong co-clustering of samples prepared in the same batch was shown by direct clustering with F measure, prompting a batch-effect correction.

To demonstrate the VDJtools post-analysis software, TCR beta repertoires were profiled from the peripheral blood of more than ten young patients with multiple sclerosis. The multiple sclerosis patients were children and adolescents ranging in age from roughly 6 to 15 years. Comments on this clonotype: The specificity of this receptor is unknown. No base quality information exists; no much larger clone differs at one position.

Sample: blood. The chain was built from TRBV11-2 and TRBJ2-4, with the D gene not confidently named. The J call may be wrong; the DNA end is better matched by TRBJ2-5. The receptor was derived from a girl between 10 and 17 years old with multiple sclerosis. The CDR3 sequence is CASSFEVRETQYF. The DNA sequence is as follows: TGTGCCAGCAGCTTTGAGGTCCGGGAGACCCAGTACTTC.